Given below is one TCR beta chain in context. What it binds is not known. The sample originates from a study of cytomegalovirus exposure and HLA in healthy donors. This CDR3 is built from 15 residues. The V gene's germline CDR1 is SGHDN and CDR2 FVKESK. Deletions cut 2 bases from V and 0 bases from J, with 7 bases between. Study-level points and caveats: In a later analysis, at a false discovery rate of 0.05, over 15,000 TCR beta sequences were associated with HLA alleles. In terms of immune exposure information, only CMV serostatus was available.

PCR amplification relied on 60 Vbeta primers (plus 13 Jbeta primers). The repertoire was sequenced with immunoSEQ multiplex PCR; TCRdb's copy has only in-frame clones and lacks some. This sample has approximately 87,000 clones, with 80% to 85% found just once. The specimen was PBMCs. V and J are TRBV14 and TRBJ2-2, with D unresolved. This clonotype originated in a woman in her 70s in good health and CMV-seropositive. This CDR3 is CASSQYLANTGELFF. The CDR3 DNA is TGTGCCAGCAGCCAATATCTCGCGAACACCGGGGAGCTGTTTTTT.